The 14 T cell receptor beta chains below were found in one sample sequenced in a study of OX40 agonist ivuxolimab in advanced cancers. Library creation used the immunoSEQ multiplex PCR assay. TCRdb limited this immuneACCESS table to in-frame rearrangements with V and J called. A share of clones is missing; checked studies link under half to unresolved V genes, and the rest is unexplained. This sample comprises tens of thousands of clones, around 92% of them detected only once. The top ten hold around 6.5% of the sample. This sample comprised CD4+ or CD8+ T cells sorted from blood, obtained in a trial of the OX40 agonist ivuxolimab. These TCRs come from an adult with an advanced solid tumor such as melanoma, head and neck, liver or kidney cancer.

This chain joins TRBV6-1 and TRBJ2-7; D is possibly TRBD1 or TRBD2 (5 bases each). The V and J ends lost 2 bases and 6 bases respectively, with 11 bases between them. Per germline, CDR1 MNHNS and CDR2 SASEGT. This CDR3 has 13 residues. The CDR3 here is CASSEQGAGEQYF. The DNA for the CDR3 is TGTGCCAGCAGTGAACAGGGTGCGGGCGAGCAGTACTTC.

The chain joins TRBV7-3 to TRBJ2-3; 10 nucleotides line up with TRBD1. Trimming removed 4 bases from V and 4 bases from J; junction bases left unmatched: 2. This CDR3 comprises 14 residues. Per the germline V gene, CDR1 is SGHTA and CDR2 is FQGTGA. The DNA for the CDR3 is TGTGCCAGCAGCTACGGACAGGGGGCAGATACGCAGTATTTT. Its translation: CASSYGQGADTQYF.

The gene calls are TRBV5-4 and TRBJ2-7; D possibly corresponds to TRBD2 (5 bases). Germline lookup yields CDR1 SGHNT and CDR2 YYREEE (reference sequence). This CDR3 is built from 16 residues. Deletions cut 0 bases from V and 5 bases from J, with 18 bases between. CDR3 amino acids: CASSLAILGVSDEQYF. CDR3 nucleotides: TGTGCCAGCAGCTTGGCCATTCTGGGTGTTAGCGACGAGCAGTACTTC.

In this sample, this clone turned up a few times. This chain joins TRBV4-1 and TRBJ1-5; the match to TRBD1 covers 9 bases. The CDR3 has 15 residues. Trimming at V came to 1 base and at J to 5 bases, leaving 3 bases not matched to a gene. CDR1 and CDR2 from the germline V gene are MGHRA and YSYEKL. In DNA form, the CDR3 reads TGCGCCAGCAGCCAAGGGGACAGGGCAGATCAGCCCCAGCATTTT. As protein: CASSQGDRADQPQHF.

The chain uses TRBV2 and TRBJ2-7; the D is unclear. Trimming shortened V by 4 bases and J by 0 bases, and 16 bases separated the two germline ends. This CDR3 is built from 16 residues. Germline V gene lookup returns CDR1 SNHLY and CDR2 FYNNEI. DNA of the CDR3: TGTGCCAGCAGTGTCGGCAGGTCCGTGAACTCCTACGAGCAGTACTTC. This translates into CASSVGRSVNSYEQYF.

The V and J genes are TRBV7-9 and TRBJ2-7; D gene unclear. Between the trimmed V and J ends, which lost 5 bases and 5 bases, there was a span of 13 bases. Germline V gene lookup returns CDR1 SEHNR and CDR2 FQNEAQ (reference sequence). The CDR3 runs 13 residues. The CDR3 spells CASSPEGGHEQYF. For the CDR3, the DNA is TGTGCCAGCAGCCCGGAAGGTGGCCACGAGCAGTACTTC.

The rearrangement joins TRBV5-5 to TRBJ2-2; TRBD2 aligns across 11 bases. This CDR3 region has 15 residues. Germline assignment: CDR1 SGHKS and CDR2 YYEKEE (reference sequence). J was trimmed by 3 bases and V by 4 bases; bases with no gene match: 2. The CDR3 sequence is CASSVSGRDTGELFF. The CDR3 DNA sequence: TGTGCCAGCAGCGTTAGCGGGAGGGACACCGGGGAGCTGTTTTTT.

The rearrangement joins TRBV9 to TRBJ2-1; perhaps TRBD2 as D (7 bases). Deletions cut 7 bases from V and 1 base from J, with 15 bases between. The CDR3 has 15 residues. From germline, CDR1 is SGDLS and CDR2 YYNGEE. For the CDR3, the DNA is TGTGCCAGCGGCGGGGGCGAGGGATCCTACAATGAGCAGTTCTTC. Residues: CASGGGEGSYNEQFF.

V usage is TRBV5-6 and J usage is TRBJ2-2; D unclear. V gave up 4 bases and J gave up 7 bases, with 11 bases separating them. The CDR3 runs to 13 residues. Germline lookup yields CDR1 SGHDT and CDR2 YYEEEE. CDR3 in amino acids: CASSPPWGGELFF. The CDR3 DNA reads as TGTGCCAGCAGCCCCCCTTGGGGCGGGGAGCTGTTTTTT.

On this clone: This sample also contains other DNA sequences that code for the same CDR3. The V and J genes are TRBV29-1 and TRBJ2-5; possibly TRBD1 for D (6 bases). The V and J ends lost 7 bases and 2 bases respectively, with 8 bases between them. The CDR3 loop spans 11 amino acids. CDR1 SQVTM and CDR2 ANQGSEA come from the germline V gene. This chain's CDR3 is CSAGQQETQYF. In nucleotides, the CDR3 is TGCAGCGCCGGACAGCAAGAGACCCAGTACTTC.

The rearrangement links TRBV19 to TRBJ2-3; the match to TRBD1 covers 7 bases. This CDR3 is 15 amino acids long. Germline V gene sequence: CDR1 LNHDA, CDR2 SQIVND (reference sequence). V was pared by 6 bases and J by 0 bases, with 6 bases of the junction left unmatched. Here the CDR3 reads CASRPGQTSTDTQYF. The CDR3 coding sequence is TGTGCCAGTAGGCCGGGACAGACTAGCACAGATACGCAGTATTTT.

The chain recombines TRBV29-1 with TRBJ2-5; D may be TRBD1 (6 bases). Germline loops: CDR1 SQVTM, CDR2 ANQGSEA. The CDR3 runs to 15 residues. With 7 bases removed from V and 7 bases from J, the gap between germline ends came to 25 bases. This CDR3 reads CSAGLRGPEFVTQYF. The CDR3 region has the DNA TGCAGCGCCGGACTCAGGGGTCCGGAGTTTGTGACCCAGTACTTC.

The rearrangement joins TRBV19 to TRBJ2-2, with 8 positions matching TRBD1. Germline-derived CDR1 and CDR2 are LNHDA and SQIVND (reference sequence). V was pared by 8 bases and J by 4 bases, with 9 bases of the junction left unmatched. The CDR3 has 15 amino acids. The CDR3: CASQGQGGFTGELFF. CDR3 sequence (DNA): TGTGCCAGTCAAGGACAGGGAGGTTTCACCGGGGAGCTGTTTTTT.

The chain uses TRBV9 and TRBJ2-7; D gene uncertain. The CDR3 spans 14 residues. Germline values: CDR1 SGDLS, CDR2 YYNGEE. V lost 0 bases, J lost 2 bases, and 9 bases lay in between. The CDR3: CASSVAASPYEQYF. In DNA form, the CDR3 reads TGTGCCAGCAGCGTAGCCGCCTCGCCCTACGAGCAGTACTTC.